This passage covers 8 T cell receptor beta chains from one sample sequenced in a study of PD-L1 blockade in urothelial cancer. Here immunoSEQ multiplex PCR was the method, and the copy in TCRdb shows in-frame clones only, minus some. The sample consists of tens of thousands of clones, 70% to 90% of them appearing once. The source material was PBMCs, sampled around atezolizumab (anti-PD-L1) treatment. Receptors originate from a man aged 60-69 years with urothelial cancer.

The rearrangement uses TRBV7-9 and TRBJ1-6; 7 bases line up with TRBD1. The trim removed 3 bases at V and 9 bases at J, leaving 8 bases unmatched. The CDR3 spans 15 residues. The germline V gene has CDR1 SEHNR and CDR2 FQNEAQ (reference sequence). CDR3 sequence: CASSLSGTDVSPLHF. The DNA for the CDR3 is TGTGCCAGCAGCTTGTCCGGGACAGACGTTTCACCCCTCCACTTT.

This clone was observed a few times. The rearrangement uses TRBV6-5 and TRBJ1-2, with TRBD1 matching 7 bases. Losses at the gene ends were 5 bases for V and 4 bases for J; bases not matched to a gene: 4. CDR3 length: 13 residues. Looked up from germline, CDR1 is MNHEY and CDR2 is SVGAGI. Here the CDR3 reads CASSANRGYGYTF. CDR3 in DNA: TGTGCCAGCAGTGCAAACAGGGGCTATGGCTACACCTTC.

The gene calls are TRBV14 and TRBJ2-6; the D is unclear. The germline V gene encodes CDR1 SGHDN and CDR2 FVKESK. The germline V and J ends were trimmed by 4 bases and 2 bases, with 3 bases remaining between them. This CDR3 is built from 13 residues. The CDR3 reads CASSLAGANVLTF. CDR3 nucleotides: TGTGCCAGCAGCCTAGCTGGGGCCAACGTCCTGACTTTC.

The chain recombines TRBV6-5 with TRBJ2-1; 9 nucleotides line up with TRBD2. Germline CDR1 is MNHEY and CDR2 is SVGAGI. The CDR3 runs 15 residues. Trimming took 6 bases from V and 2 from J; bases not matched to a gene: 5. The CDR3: CASRYAGGTYNEQFF. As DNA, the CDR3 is TGTGCCAGCAGATATGCGGGGGGGACCTACAATGAGCAGTTCTTC.

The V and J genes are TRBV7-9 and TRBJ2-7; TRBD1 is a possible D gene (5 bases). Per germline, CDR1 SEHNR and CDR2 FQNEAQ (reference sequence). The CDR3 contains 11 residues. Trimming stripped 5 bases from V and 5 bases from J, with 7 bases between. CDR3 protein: CASSQGDEQYF. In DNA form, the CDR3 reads TGTGCCAGCAGCCAGGGTGACGAGCAGTACTTC. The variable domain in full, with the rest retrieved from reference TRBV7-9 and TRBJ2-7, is DTGVSQNPRHKITKRGQNVTFRCDPISEHNRLYWYRQTLGQGPEFLTYFQNEAQLEKSRLLSDRFSAERPKGSFSTLEIQRTEQGDSAMYLCASSQGDEQYFGPGTRLTVT.

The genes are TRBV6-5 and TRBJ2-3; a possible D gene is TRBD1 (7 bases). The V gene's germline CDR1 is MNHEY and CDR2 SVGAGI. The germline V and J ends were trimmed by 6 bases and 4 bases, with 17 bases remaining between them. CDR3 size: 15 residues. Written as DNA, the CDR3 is TGTGCCAGCAGCCCCGGACAGGAGGGCCCAGATACGCAGTATTTT. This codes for CASSPGQEGPDTQYF.

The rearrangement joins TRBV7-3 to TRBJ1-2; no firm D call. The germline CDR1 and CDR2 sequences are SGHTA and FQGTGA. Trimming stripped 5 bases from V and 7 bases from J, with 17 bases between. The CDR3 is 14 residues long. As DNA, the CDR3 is TGTGCCAGCAGCCCCTCTTATAGGGAGGGTGGCTACACCTTC. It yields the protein CASSPSYREGGYTF.

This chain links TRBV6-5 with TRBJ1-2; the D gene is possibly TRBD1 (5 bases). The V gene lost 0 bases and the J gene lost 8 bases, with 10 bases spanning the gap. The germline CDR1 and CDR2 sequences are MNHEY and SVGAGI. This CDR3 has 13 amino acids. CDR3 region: CASSYSEGAGYTF. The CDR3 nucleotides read TGTGCCAGCAGTTACTCGGAAGGGGCCGGCTACACCTTC.